The clone carrying this T cell receptor (beta chain) was seen many times. Its antigen is unidentified. The data derive from a study of T cell responses to AZD1222 COVID-19 vaccine. Produced via immunoSEQ multiplex PCR; TCRdb's table is partial and in-frame only. Of 90,000 to 140,000 clones listed, around 76% are singletons. The CDR3 totals 17 residues. General study points: Repertoire samples came only from after the peak T cell response.

V gene TRBV21-1 combines with J gene TRBJ2-7; TRBD2, the table's D call, was not compared with the DNA. TRBV21-1 is described as a pseudogene. The receptor comes from an adult in good health. Sequenced material: peripheral blood, taken on day 0 of AZD1222 vaccination. The CDR3 nucleotides are TGTGCCAGCAGCAATAGAGGCCCGGACTTAGACTCCTACGAGCAGTACTTC. It translates to CASSNRGPDLDSYEQYF.